This entry concerns a single T cell receptor beta chain. Its antigen specificity is not known. No much larger clone is present one base from it, and per-base qualities are unavailable. CDR1 and CDR2, per the germline V gene (reference sequence), are SEHNR and FQNEAQ. The CDR3 sequence holds 16 residues, the cysteine and phenylalanine included. Only CDR3 DNA is held: 48 bases, read in frame from base 1. V ends up 5 bases short and J 0 bases short, with an unmatched junction base count of 8. The data were obtained in a study of cytomegalovirus exposure and HLA in healthy donors (dated by TCRdb to about 2017). Concerning the study at large: According to an earlier analysis of 587 of the donors, about 170 million T cells yielded 117 million unique TCR beta sequences and 276 Gb of sequence data. HLA typing included class I and class II loci at four-digit resolution. Of the roughly 400 genotyped donors, 65% to 90% fell in the genetic ancestry cluster associated with self-reported Caucasian donors. About 280 gigabases of sequencing data and approximately 92 million unique TCR sequences made up an early release that covered nearly 650 HLA-typed donors. Every discovery cohort repertoire had been produced on one sequencing platform. To predict cytomegalovirus infection status, the study combined high-throughput TCR immunosequencing, statistical association of individual TCRs with disease status, and machine learning. Besides the first cohort of approximately 670 subjects, a separate validation cohort made up of roughly 120 different subjects was used. A later analysis re-examined previously published TCR beta repertoires from more than 650 donors and added high-resolution HLA genotyping to investigate patterns of TCR occurrence. Five DR-DQ haplotypes were handled as single units for association and clustering because linkage in the cohort was strong. Using immunosequencing, the study profiled T cell repertoires from 500 to 800 subjects and related those repertoires to cytomegalovirus serostatus. An earlier analysis of about 620 of the donors applied high-throughput TCR beta sequencing to assess whether each TCR beta V gene segment acted as functional or pseudogenic. The number of typed donors differed by locus: about 620-640 for A, B, C, DRB1 and DQB1; 500 to 550 for DQA1; roughly 600 for DPA1; and about 450 for DPB1. On average, around 240,000 unique TCR beta nucleotide sequences were sequenced per donor among roughly 430 genotyped donors of the cohort, with roughly 18% of those sequences being non-productive. The later analysis used no new phenotypic data to find candidate immune exposures, relying instead on TCR beta sequences and their occurrence across donors. The aim of the study was to test whether cataloging public T cell receptors could identify signatures of past pathogen exposure. A later genetic analysis took genome-wide SNP genotypes for about three fifths of the 666 donors and used that subset as a discovery cohort. Donor age, sex, ethnicity and CMV serostatus were compiled alongside the repertoire data.

The cohort was made up of 650 to 700 healthy bone marrow donors. Cohort members were all nominally healthy when sampled, although unrecorded immune exposures were likely present. The donor was CMV seropositive and was included in the group of 250 to 350 seropositive cohort members. Every donor gave a peripheral blood sample, and the peripheral blood mononuclear cells from that sample were used for TCR beta sequencing. Genomic DNA extraction from the blood cell samples was performed with the Qiagen DNeasy Blood Extraction Kit. What the work shows at the level of the full study, not this receptor alone: CMV serostatus was the only immune exposure information available for the cohort. Most TCR sequences were observed very rarely across donors, whereas some public TCRs were present in many individuals. An earlier analysis of approximately 590 of the donors showed that most TCR beta V segments appeared in productive rearrangements either about 87% or about 30% of the time, which broadly matched IMGT annotations. Presence/absence analyses assumed roughly uniform sequencing depth across donors, an assumption that may not hold. The authors suggested that the approach could potentially be extended to other disease states and immunological phenotypes. Strong co-occurrence of HLA alleles, especially DR and DQ, made assigning TCR associations to individual alleles difficult. In a later analysis, HLA-associated TCR beta chains showed more clonal expansion and lower generation probabilities than non-associated chains that were equally common. Some IMGT-functional V segments, including TRBV6-2 and TRBV6-3, could not be told apart with the 87-base-pair reads, so those segments were excluded. In a later analysis, TCR association rates were found to vary across HLA loci, with the most associated TCRs seen for DRB1 alleles and the fewest for HLA-C alleles. In a later genetic analysis, fewer N-insertions in productive TCRs were reported among donors in an Asian-associated ancestry cluster than the approximately 670-donor mean. In both the original and validation cohorts, the classifier was reported to diagnose cytomegalovirus status with high specificity and sensitivity. In a later genetic analysis, a missense DCLRE1C variant was associated with V-gene and J-gene trimming of TCR beta chains, and the association was replicated in an independent cohort. A few of the identified cytomegalovirus-associated TCR beta chains were confirmed in vitro to be specific for cytomegalovirus antigens. A further reported finding was that TCR beta sequences accurately predicted the HLA-A and HLA-B alleles for most subjects in the first cohort. The study listed 164 TCR beta chains as associated with cytomegalovirus. Because HLA typing was unavailable for some donors at each locus, only the typed subset was used in association tests. According to a later analysis, parvovirus B19, influenza, CMV and Epstein-Barr virus appeared linked to several top co-occurrence clusters. A later analysis associated some 17,000 TCR beta sequences with specific HLA alleles at a false discovery rate of 0.05. A group of highly shared sequence variants was considered likely to be a technical artifact of the sequencing pipeline. This cohort had only TCR beta chains sequenced, and the lack of alpha or paired-chain data limited which features could be detected. In a later analysis, most CMV-associated TCR beta chains were found to appear HLA-restricted, with HLA associations seemingly driven largely by CMV exposure. Linkage disequilibrium might explain the correlated functional status among segregating V segments, but an unknown experimental factor could not be excluded. The earlier analysis of about 600 of the donors excluded 15 to 20 rarely observed V segments, including chromosome 9 orphons, because counts were too low.

Library creation used the immunoSEQ multiplex PCR assay. The multiplex PCR relied on a mix of 60 forward primers for TCR Vbeta segments and 13 reverse primers for TCR Jbeta segments. Amplification of the CDR3 region of rearranged TCR beta genes was performed with a multiplex PCR assay on genomic DNA. The Illumina HiSeq System was used to sequence the amplified TCR beta libraries as 87-base-pair reads. Concerning the study's data processing: A later analysis tallied roughly 80 million unique TCR beta chains across the 600 to 700 repertoires, and around 9.9 million of those chains were shared by two or more donors. To remove PCR and sequencing errors, raw reads were error-corrected and collapsed into unique sequences using a nearest-neighbor algorithm that merged closely related sequences. To assign V, D and J gene segments, CDR3 sequences were aligned to IMGT reference sequences. Each retained sequence needed at least a six-nucleotide match to both a V gene segment and a J gene segment. A rearrangement counted as productive if the CDR3 had no stop codons and remained in frame with V and J, and every other rearrangement counted as non-productive. Following IMGT convention, CDR3 was defined as the stretch from the second conserved V-encoded cysteine to the conserved J-encoded phenylalanine. The earlier analysis of approximately 590 of the donors excluded any sequence lacking an unambiguous match to a single V gene segment. In an earlier analysis of almost 600 of the donors, a V segment was called functional when productive rearrangements were above 56.7%, and segregating when the standard deviation between donors exceeded 5%. A statistical classification framework was built to diagnose cytomegalovirus status from the catalog of TCR beta chain sequences. A later analysis assigned V and J genes by comparing TCR nucleotide sequences with IMGT/GENE-DB human TR gene sequences. A later analysis assigned CDR3 sequences and most-parsimonious VDJ recombination scenarios with the TCRdist pipeline. In a later analysis, every TCR beta chain was defined by the combination of its CDR3 amino acid sequence and its V-gene family, and reads without a unique V-gene family were dropped. As a way to deal with suspected cross-contamination and a sequencing artifact, a later analysis dropped more than 500 nucleotide sequences that were highly shared and had low generation probability. For each public chain, a later analysis derived a clonal expansion index from normalized ranks of inferred template counts within each repertoire. A later analysis computed generation probabilities with a VDJ recombination model fitted to out-of-frame rearrangements, and checked the results against IGoR. In a later analysis, TCR-TCR, TCR-HLA and TCR-CMV co-occurrence was scored with hypergeometric tests, and a repertoire-size bias correction was applied to TCR pairs. False discovery rates were estimated in a later analysis by permuting HLA or CMV assignments 20 times. In a later analysis, co-occurring TCRs were grouped using DBSCAN, and TCRdist sequence similarity was added for clustering within HLA-allele-positive subsets. Repertoires with fewer than 30,000 or more than 120,000 public chains, plus five repertoires with anomalous nucleotide sharing, were excluded from co-occurrence clustering. In its TCRdb copy, this immuneACCESS table keeps in-frame sequences only and misses some clones. Where compared with another copy, unresolved V genes explain less than half of these, and the others have no known cause. V and J calls and clone size follow that table, whereas D and trimming were derived from the DNA. Across this sample there are hundreds of thousands of clones, with more than 60% seen only once. The ten largest clones take up around 2.9% of the sample.

This clonotype was obtained from an older woman in good health and CMV-seropositive. Sequencing input: PBMCs. The rearranged chain carries TRBV7-9 and TRBJ2-3; a stretch of 7 junction bases matches TRBD2. The sequenced DNA: TGTGCCAGCAGCCCGGGACTAAGCCCGAGCACAGATACGCAGTATTTT. Translated, it gives CASSPGLSPSTDTQYF.